This TCR beta chain originates from a study of early T cells in non-severe SARS-CoV-2 infection. Looked up from germline, CDR1 is LNHDA and CDR2 is SQIVND (reference sequence). CDR3 size: 13 residues. The V end lost 4 bases, the J end lost 5 bases, and 9 bases lay between the germline ends. TCRdb re-called the 5' RACE reads through MiXCR, storing one row per CDR3 protein. The table includes 55,000 to 75,000 distinct CDR3 sequences, about 8% detected once. This clonotype occurred many times. This clonotype was sampled from an adult who was a healthcare worker with PCR-confirmed SARS-CoV-2 infection or an uninfected control (not recorded which). The chain has TRBV19 and TRBJ1-5; D unclear. Sequencing was carried out using whole blood. The CDR3 spells CASSRGRDQPQHF. In DNA form, the CDR3 reads TGTGCCAGTAGTAGAGGGAGGGATCAGCCCCAGCATTTT. The full variable domain, in which reference TRBV19 and TRBJ1-5 provide the parts outside the CDR3, is DGGITQSPKYLFRKEGQNVTLSCEQNLNHDAMYWYRQDPGQGLRLIYYSQIVNDFQKGDIAEGYSVSREKKESFPLTVTSAQKNPTAFYLCASSRGRDQPQHFGDGTRLSIL.